The 3 T cell receptor beta chains given below trace back to one sample, sequenced in a study of blood T cell repertoires in COVID-19. Clones were sequenced by immunoSEQ multiplex PCR, and TCRdb holds only the in-frame ones, with some missing. The profile covers some 180,000 clones, with 70% to 90% appearing a single time and around 21% taken by the ten largest. The sequenced material came from peripheral blood. The receptors shown here come from a man in his 70s with active or convalescent COVID-19.

Note on this clone: Within the sample, other DNA sequences also encode this same CDR3. The V gene is TRBV6-4, the J gene TRBJ2-3; TRBD1 aligns across 7 bases. This CDR3 is 14 amino acids long. Germline CDR1 MRHNA, CDR2 SNTAGT. After removal of 4 bases from V and 1 base from J, the junction contained 2 bases not matched to a gene. CDR3 protein: CASSGQGGTDTQYF. In DNA form, the CDR3 reads TGTGCCAGCAGTGGGCAGGGGGGCACAGATACGCAGTATTTT.

There are a few counts of this clone. The rearrangement links TRBV9 to TRBJ1-5; D unresolved. Trimming left V 2 bases short and J 6 bases short, with 9 bases between. The germline V gene has CDR1 SGDLS and CDR2 YYNGEE. The CDR3 sequence is 13 residues long. DNA for the CDR3: TGTGCCAGCAGCGTCGGTCGAGGTCAGCCCCAGCATTTT. Translated, it gives CASSVGRGQPQHF.

This rearrangement joins TRBV19 to TRBJ1-5; 7 bases agree with TRBD1. The CDR3 is 17 amino acids. V gave up 10 bases and J gave up 0 bases; unmatched junction bases: 15. Germline V gene sequence: CDR1 LNHDA, CDR2 SQIVND (reference sequence). The CDR3 loop reads CATRGTVPLYSNQPQHF. The CDR3 coding sequence is TGTGCCACCAGAGGGACAGTTCCACTTTATAGCAATCAGCCCCAGCATTTT.